This T cell receptor (beta chain) is drawn from a study of shared clonotypes between healthy human individuals (dated by TCRdb to the early 2020s). Regarding the research as a whole: A few men and two women, aged 18 to 49 years, made up the cohort. Different laboratories and diverse techniques were used to prepare libraries and sequence TCR repertoires, to increase sequencing depth and limit assay-specific biases. Leukapheresis yielded between about 0.9 and 9.5 billion PBMCs per donor. The study deeply sequenced blood TCR repertoires of about 5 healthy adults to estimate repertoire size and the extent of clonotype sharing between individuals. For each donor, three plates each were used for CD4 naive and CD4 memory, two plates were used for CD8 naive, and one plate was used for CD8 memory. Study-level results and caveats: Naive subsets generally had larger estimated clonotype richness than memory subsets did. When four donors were compared, the shared fraction of clonotypes was around 5.1% for naive CD4, around 3.6% for naive CD8, 2% to 2.5% for memory CD4, and 0.35% to 0.4% for memory CD8. Pairwise subsampling indicated that sequencing depth was expected to affect the degree of clonotype sharing among donors. Because the study included a small number of donors, the genetic and exposure-history diversity represented was limited. Incomplete sequencing was indicated by rarefaction of sorted-subset datasets, despite the large sequencing depth. Compared with non-shared clonotypes, clonotypes shared by all four sorted-subset donors had higher generation probabilities. Sampling was restricted to blood, and TCR repertoires in tissue are likely to differ from TCR repertoires in blood.

Using the deep immunoSEQ assay, TCR CDR3 regions were amplified from genomic DNA by multiplex PCR. For each cell subset, the extracted genomic DNA was distributed evenly across all wells of several immunoSEQ 96-well plates, and each plate served as one replicate. For sorted subsets, approximately 210 ng of genomic DNA, equivalent to 25,000 to 35,000 T cell genomes, went into each replicate PCR. Purified libraries were quantified with a Qubit 3.0 fluorometer, sized on a Bioanalyzer 2100, and re-quantified with the KAPA Library Quantification kit. Every immunoSEQ 96-well plate was sequenced on a dedicated single-read 150-cycle Illumina NextSeq 550 flow cell. Regarding the original processing steps: The immunoSEQ output contained only junctional sequences without quality scores, so filtering could not match that applied to full-length reads. To assign V/J genes and CDR3, sequences were annotated against IMGT germline references using PyIR, a Python wrapper for IgBLAST v1.9. Any read was removed if the V/J assignment was weak (E-value above 1e-6), the CDR3 was missing, or the read contained stop codons, out-of-frame junctions, or ambiguous translated residues. A V3J clonotype was defined by an identical inferred V gene, J gene, and CDR3 amino acid sequence. Percentage overlap between repertoires was computed as shared unique clonotypes divided by the size of the smaller repertoire. Repertoire richness was assessed with RTK rarefaction, the Chao1 estimator, and Recon v2.1 estimates of unobserved clonotypes. Generation probabilities for all TCRbeta clonotypes obtained by the gDNA method from several donors were computed using OLGA. TCRdb limited this immuneACCESS table to in-frame rearrangements with V and J called. A share of clones is missing; checked studies link under half to unresolved V genes, and the rest is unexplained. The V and J calls and clone size come from that table; D and trimming were worked out from the DNA. Counted in this sample were approximately 2,000,000 clones; 85% to 95% of them appeared once. Approximately 0.41% of the sample is taken by the ten largest.

Comments on this clone: Its recognized antigen is unknown. Per-base quality was not reported, and no clone a single base away is much larger than it.

The CDR1 and CDR2 encoded by the germline V gene (reference sequence) are SEHNR and FQNEAQ. There are 15 amino acids in the CDR3, from cysteine to phenylalanine inclusive. Just CDR3 DNA is preserved here, 45 bases in frame from base 1. V drops 5 bases and J drops 2 bases, leaving 10 bases in between. Donors were healthy HIV-negative adults with no recently reported acute infections or vaccinations. Every donor was a Caucasian adult residing in Nashville, Tennessee, USA. CD4+ T cells were enriched by magnetic negative selection, after which naive cells were positively selected on CD45RA and the negative fraction was taken as the memory subset. Blood was obtained by leukapheresis, after which PBMCs were separated by Ficoll-Histopaque density gradient centrifugation and cryopreserved in liquid nitrogen vapor phase. Analytical flow cytometry was used to check the purity and quantity of every magnetically sorted T cell population. Genomic DNA was isolated from each sorted fraction and quantified by UV absorbance on a Nanodrop 2000c.

What was sequenced was naive CD4+ T cells from PBMCs. This specimen's cell subset or site label, per the study, means: CD45RA+ positively selected. This sequence uses TRBV7-9 and TRBJ2-6; confidence is insufficient to name the D gene. The TCR was taken from a young man in good health. Some clones in this sample may be carry-over from other donors' samples. This receptor has the CDR3 CASSAQITGANVLTF. The DNA sequence is given as TGTGCCAGCAGCGCCCAGATAACTGGGGCCAACGTCCTGACTTTC.